This T cell receptor (beta chain) was documented in a study of human T cells and chemical hapten exposure. Study-wide findings and caveats: No shift was seen in TCRs above 1 in 1000 frequency with DPC sensitization.

MiXCR, applied by TCRdb to the RACE reads, yields one record per CDR3 protein. In the table there are 100,000 to 150,000 distinct CDR3 sequences, roughly 9.5% of which are singletons. Time point described: healthy volunteer bleed at 2 weeks. Unfractionated whole blood was the source of the extracted total RNA. This clonotype has just a few counts. Antigen specificity is unknown. The CDR3 contains 14 residues. The germline V gene encodes CDR1 MNHNS and CDR2 SASEGT. J lost 6 bases, V lost 9 bases, and 8 bases had no gene match. The chain has TRBV6-1 and TRBJ2-3; 11 bases map to TRBD2. The receptor comes from a male donor in good health. Some clones in this sample may be carry-over from other donors' samples. Sequencing was carried out using whole blood. This chain's CDR3 is CASLSGGAGDTQYF. The CDR3 coding sequence is TGTGCCAGTCTTAGCGGGGGGGCCGGCGATACGCAGTATTTT.